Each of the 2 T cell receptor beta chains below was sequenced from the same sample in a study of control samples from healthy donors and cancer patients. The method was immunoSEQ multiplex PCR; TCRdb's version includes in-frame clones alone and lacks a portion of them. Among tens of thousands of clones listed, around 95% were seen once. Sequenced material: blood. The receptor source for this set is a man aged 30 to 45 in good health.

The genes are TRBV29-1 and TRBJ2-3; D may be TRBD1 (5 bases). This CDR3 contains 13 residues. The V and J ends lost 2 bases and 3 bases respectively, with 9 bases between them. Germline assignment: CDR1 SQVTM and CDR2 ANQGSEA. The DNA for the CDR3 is TGCAGCGTTGAACGGCAGGGAACAGATACGCAGTATTTT. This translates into CSVERQGTDTQYF.

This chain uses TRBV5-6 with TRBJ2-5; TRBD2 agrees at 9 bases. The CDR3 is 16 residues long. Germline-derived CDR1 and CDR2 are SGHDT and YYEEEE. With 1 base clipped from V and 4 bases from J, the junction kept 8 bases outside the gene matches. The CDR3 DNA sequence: TGTGCCAGCAGCTTGTATGGCGGGAGGGACCGAGAGACCCAGTACTTC. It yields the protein CASSLYGGRDRETQYF.